The clone carrying this TCR beta chain has just a few counts. Its antigen remains unknown. The source of the sample is a study of cytomegalovirus exposure and HLA in healthy donors. Regarding the study as a whole: Most TCR sequences were rare, but some public TCRs occurred in many donors. Later, an analysis found that TCR clusters from the first cohort tended to co-occur in the 120 validation repertoires.

Germline CDR1 and CDR2: KGHSH and LQKENI. Trimming pared 4 bases from V and 5 bases from J, leaving 8 bases between. The CDR3 runs 13 residues. The table came from immunoSEQ multiplex PCR; TCRdb's copy has only in-frame clones and leaves some out. The table shows some 140,000 clones, with roughly 79% occurring only once. The rearrangement uses TRBV18 and TRBJ1-4, with a weak D call TRBD1 (6 bases). Source material: PBMCs. The clonotype originates from a man under 40 in good health and CMV-seropositive. The chain's CDR3 is CASSRDTNEKLFF. CDR3 sequence (DNA): TGTGCCAGCTCACGGGACACCAATGAAAAACTGTTTTTT.